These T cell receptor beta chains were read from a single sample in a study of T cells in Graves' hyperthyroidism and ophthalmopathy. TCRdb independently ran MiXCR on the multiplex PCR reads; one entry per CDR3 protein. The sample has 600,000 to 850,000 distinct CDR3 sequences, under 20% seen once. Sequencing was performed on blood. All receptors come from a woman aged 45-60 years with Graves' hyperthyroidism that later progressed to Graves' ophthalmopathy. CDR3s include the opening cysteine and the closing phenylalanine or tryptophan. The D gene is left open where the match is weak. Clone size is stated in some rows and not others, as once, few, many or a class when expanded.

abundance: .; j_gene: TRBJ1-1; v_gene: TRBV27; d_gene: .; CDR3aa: CASSSGVANTEAFF; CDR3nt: TGTGCCAGCAGTTCCGGGGTGGCGAACACTGAAGCTTTCTTT
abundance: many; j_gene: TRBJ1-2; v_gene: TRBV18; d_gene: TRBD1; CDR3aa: CASSQDRGDGYTF; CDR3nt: TGTGCCAGCTCACAGGACAGGGGTGATGGCTACACCTTC
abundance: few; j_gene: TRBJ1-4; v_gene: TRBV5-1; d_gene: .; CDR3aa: CASSLNYGEKLFF; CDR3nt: TGCGCCAGCAGCTTAAATTACGGTGAAAAACTGTTTTTT
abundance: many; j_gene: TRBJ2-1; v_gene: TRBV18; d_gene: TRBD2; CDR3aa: CASCRTSLSSYNEQFF; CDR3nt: TGTGCCAGCTGCCGGACTAGCCTCAGCTCCTACAATGAGCAGTTCTTC
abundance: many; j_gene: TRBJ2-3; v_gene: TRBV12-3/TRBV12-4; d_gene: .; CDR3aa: CASSSRNTFADTQYF; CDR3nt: TGTGCCAGCAGTTCCCGTAATACCTTCGCAGATACGCAGTATTTT
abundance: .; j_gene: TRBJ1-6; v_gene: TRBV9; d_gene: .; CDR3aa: CASSVAGANSPLHF; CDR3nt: TGTGCCAGCAGCGTAGCGGGGGCTAATTCACCCCTCCACTTT
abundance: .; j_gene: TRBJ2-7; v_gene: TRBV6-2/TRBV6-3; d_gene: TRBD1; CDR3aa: CASSRWDRVSYEQYF; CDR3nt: TGTGCCAGCAGCAGATGGGACAGGGTGTCCTACGAGCAGTACTTC
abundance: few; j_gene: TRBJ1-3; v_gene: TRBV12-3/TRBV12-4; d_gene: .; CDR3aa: CASSLSPGNTIYF; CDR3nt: TGTGCCAGCAGTTTATCCCCGGGAAACACCATATATTTT
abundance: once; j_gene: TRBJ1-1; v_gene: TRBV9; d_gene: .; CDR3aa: CGSSVDRGEAFF; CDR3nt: TGTGGCAGCAGCGTAGATAGGGGAGAAGCTTTCTTT
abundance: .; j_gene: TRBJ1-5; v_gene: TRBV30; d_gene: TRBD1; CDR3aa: CAWSAGTEFYSNQPQHF; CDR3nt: TGTGCCTGGAGTGCCGGGACAGAATTTTATAGCAATCAGCCCCAGCATTTT
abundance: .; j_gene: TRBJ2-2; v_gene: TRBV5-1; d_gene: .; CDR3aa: CASSIAGTLTNTGELFF; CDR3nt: TGCGCCAGCAGCATTGCCGGGACGCTAACGAACACCGGGGAGCTGTTTTTT
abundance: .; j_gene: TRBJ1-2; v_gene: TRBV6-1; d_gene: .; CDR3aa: CASTRDGLYGYTF; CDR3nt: TGTGCCAGCACCCGCGACGGACTCTATGGCTACACCTTC
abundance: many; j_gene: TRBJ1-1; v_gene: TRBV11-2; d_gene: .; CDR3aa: CASSLGILPGNTEAFF; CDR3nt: TGTGCCAGCAGCTTAGGAATCCTGCCGGGAAACACTGAAGCTTTCTTT
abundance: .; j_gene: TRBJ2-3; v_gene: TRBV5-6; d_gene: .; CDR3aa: CASSMETAGTDTQYF; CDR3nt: TGTGCCAGCAGCATGGAGACGGCGGGCACAGATACGCAGTATTTT
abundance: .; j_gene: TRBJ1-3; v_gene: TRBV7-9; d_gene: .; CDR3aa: CASSLLVGNTIYF; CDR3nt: TGTGCCAGCAGCTTACTAGTGGGGAACACCATATATTTT
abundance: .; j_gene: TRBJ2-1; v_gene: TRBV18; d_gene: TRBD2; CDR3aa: CASSPPSGLARKKFF; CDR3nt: TGTGCCAGCTCACCACCTTCGGGACTAGCGAGGAAGAAGTTCTTC
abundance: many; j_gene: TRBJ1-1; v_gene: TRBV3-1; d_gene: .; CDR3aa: CASSQGGAGENTEAFF; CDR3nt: TGTGCCAGCAGCCAAGGGGGGGCAGGGGAGAACACTGAAGCTTTCTTT
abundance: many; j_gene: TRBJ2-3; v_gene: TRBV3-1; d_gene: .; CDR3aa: CASSHATSGTDTQYF; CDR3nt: TGTGCCAGCAGCCATGCGACCTCTGGCACAGATACGCAGTATTTT
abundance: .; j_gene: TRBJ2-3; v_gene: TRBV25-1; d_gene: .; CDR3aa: CASSETGTVNTQYF; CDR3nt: TGTGCCAGCAGTGAAACCGGGACTGTGAATACGCAGTATTTT
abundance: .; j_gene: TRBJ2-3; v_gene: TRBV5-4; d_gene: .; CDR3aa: CASSLNDGDTQYF; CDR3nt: TGTGCCAGCAGCTTGAATGATGGGGATACGCAGTATTTT
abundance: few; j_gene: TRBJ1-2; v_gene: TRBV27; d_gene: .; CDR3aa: CVSQSYALGGSGGYTF; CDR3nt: TGTGTCTCTCAGTCGTATGCCCTAGGGGGTTCAGGTGGCTACACCTTC
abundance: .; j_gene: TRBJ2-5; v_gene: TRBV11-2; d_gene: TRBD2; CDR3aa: CASRLVSGRGETQYF; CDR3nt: TGTGCCAGCAGATTGGTTAGCGGGAGGGGGGAGACCCAGTACTTC
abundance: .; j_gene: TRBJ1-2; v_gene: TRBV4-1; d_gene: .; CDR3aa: CASSQAPSGTTVDGYTF; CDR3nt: TGCGCCAGCAGCCAAGCCCCCTCCGGGACGACGGTTGATGGCTACACCTTC
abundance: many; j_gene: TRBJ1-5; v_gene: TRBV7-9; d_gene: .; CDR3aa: CASSPAWSNQPQHF; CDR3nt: TGTGCCAGCAGCCCAGCCTGGAGCAATCAGCCCCAGCATTTT